This T cell receptor beta chain is drawn from a study of vaccination effects on CD4 cells after COVID-19. Across the study: All participants had two doses of either the BNT162b2 or mRNA-1273 vaccine.

Libraries were prepared by immunoSEQ multiplex PCR; TCRdb keeps only in-frame clonotypes and omits some of them. The sample has around 20,000 clones, roughly 70% seen once. Regarding this clone: Its antigen is not known.

V was cut by 8 bases and J by 0 bases, with 10 bases left in between. The CDR3 runs 14 residues. The germline V gene has CDR1 MNHEY and CDR2 SVGAGI. Prior to sequencing, the ViraFEST assay stimulated PBMC with viral peptide pools, which expanded the antigen-specific CD4+ T cells. Culture lasted about ten days before CD4+ T cell isolation. Infection dated between March and December 2020, before the Alpha, Beta and Delta variants reached the United States. It was with approximately 9.6 IU/ml IL-2 and around 10 ug/ml peptides that some 2 million PBMC per well were cultured. On day 3 and again on day 7, half the medium was replaced with IL-2 medium.

The sequence was collected from a human donor who had a prior SARS-CoV-2 infection. This chain connects TRBV6-5 to TRBJ2-2; D may be TRBD1 (6 bases). Source: CD4+ T cells from PBMCs cultured with a peptide pool, taken before COVID-19 vaccination. The CDR3 loop is CASREGANTGELFF. CDR3 nucleotide sequence: TGTGCCAGCCGCGAGGGGGCGAACACCGGGGAGCTGTTTTTT.